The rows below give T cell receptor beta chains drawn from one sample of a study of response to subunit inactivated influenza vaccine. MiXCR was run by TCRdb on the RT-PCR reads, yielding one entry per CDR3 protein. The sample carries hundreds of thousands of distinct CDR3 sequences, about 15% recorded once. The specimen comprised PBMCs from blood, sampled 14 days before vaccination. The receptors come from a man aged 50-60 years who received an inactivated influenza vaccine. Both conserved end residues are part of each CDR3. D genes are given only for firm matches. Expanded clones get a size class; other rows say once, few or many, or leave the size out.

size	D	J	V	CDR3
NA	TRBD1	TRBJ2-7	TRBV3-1	CASSQENLWTGYYEQYF
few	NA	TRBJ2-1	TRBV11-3	CASSAYHSYNEQFF
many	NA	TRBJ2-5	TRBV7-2	CASSRQVQETQYF
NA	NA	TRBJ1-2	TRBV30	CAWSKNGYTF
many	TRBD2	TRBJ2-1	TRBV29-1	CSVTSGSPSSYNEQFF
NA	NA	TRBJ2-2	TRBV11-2	CASSLDLGGWRELFF
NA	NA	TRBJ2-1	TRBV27	CASRPTRPGQTRTYNEEQFF
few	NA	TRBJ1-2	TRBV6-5	CASSYSPYSNSYGYTF
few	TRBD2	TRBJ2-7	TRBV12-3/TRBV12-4	CASSSSPGGSYEQYF
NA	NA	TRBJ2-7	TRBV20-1	CSAGYSYEQYF
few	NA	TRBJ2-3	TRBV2	CASRADFGSGPGTDTQYF
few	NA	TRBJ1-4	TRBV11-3	CASSLNTDEKLFF
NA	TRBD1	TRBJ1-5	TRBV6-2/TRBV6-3	CASSPGTGASNQPQHF
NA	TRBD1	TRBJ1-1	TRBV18	CASSPSATGVNTEAFF
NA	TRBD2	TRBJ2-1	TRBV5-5	CASSSLAGGPRLNEQFF
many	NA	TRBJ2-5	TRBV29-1	CSVDSAQETQYF
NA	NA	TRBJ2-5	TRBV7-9	CASSQGLTLQENQYF
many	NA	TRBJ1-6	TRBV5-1	CASSSAPTGNSPLHF
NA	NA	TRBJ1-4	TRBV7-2	CASSPGMRGATNEKLFF
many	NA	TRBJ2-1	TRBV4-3	CASSPGGTLTGNEQFF
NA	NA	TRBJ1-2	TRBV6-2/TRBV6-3	CASTNGGGYTF
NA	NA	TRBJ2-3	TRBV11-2	CASSLAATVNTDTQYF
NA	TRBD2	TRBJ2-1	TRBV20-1	CSALTGTSGSREQFF
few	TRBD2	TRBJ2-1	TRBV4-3	CASSHWGTSGGRAYNEQFF
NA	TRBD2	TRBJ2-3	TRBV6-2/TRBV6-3	CASSYPGLAGEEPTDTQYF
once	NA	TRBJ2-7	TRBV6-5	CASSSRGVEQYF
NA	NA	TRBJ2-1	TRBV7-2	CASSLRGAGFEQFF
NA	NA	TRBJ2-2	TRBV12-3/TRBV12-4	CASSLGAGLVTGELFF
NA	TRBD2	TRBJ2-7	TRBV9	CASSVDLAGVGEQYF
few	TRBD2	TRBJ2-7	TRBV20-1	CSAIYGRGDEQYF
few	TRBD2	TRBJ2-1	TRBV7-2	CASSLTSGRVDEQFF